This entry is about one T cell receptor (beta chain). Its target is unknown. Sequencing used immunoSEQ multiplex PCR; TCRdb keeps in-frame clones, though not all of them. Among tens of thousands of clones listed, less than 85% were seen once. This CDR3 is built from 13 residues. V was pared by 3 bases and J by 9 bases, with 13 bases between. Germline V gives CDR1 SGHRS, CDR2 YFSETQ. This record belongs to a study of PD-1 blockade in classical Hodgkin lymphoma. Every patient had relapsed following autologous stem cell transplantation, and cohorts differed in brentuximab vedotin exposure. Study-wide points: Significant TCR diversity gains by C4D1 occurred in CD4+ but not CD8+ cells. Baseline TCR diversity was reportedly lower in newly diagnosed patients than in healthy donors. It was reported as lower still in relapsed/refractory patients. Lower baseline TCR diversity marked trial partial responders and progressors.

The TCR originated in a human donor with classical Hodgkin lymphoma. The specimen was peripheral blood mononuclear cells (PBMCs), collected before the second cycle of nivolumab. The chain is built from TRBV5-1 and TRBJ2-1; TRBD1 or TRBD2 may be the D gene (5 bases each). For the CDR3, the DNA is TGCGCCAGCAGCTGGGACGGTCCGGGTGAGCAGTTCTTC. Its translation: CASSWDGPGEQFF.